The source of this T cell receptor beta chain is a study of Graves' ophthalmopathy and Graves' hyperthyroidism. Findings and limits, study-wide: For separating ophthalmopathy from stable hyperthyroidism, a 13-signature model gave over 85% sensitivity and roughly 78% specificity. Among expanded thyroid clonotypes above 0.001 frequency, most also occurred in blood.

The sample holds many counts of this clonotype. Its target is unknown. Germline V gene lookup returns CDR1 MNHEY and CDR2 SVGEGT. The CDR3 covers 15 residues. The ends were cut back, 6 bases at V and 0 bases at J, with 12 bases in the middle. Using RNA transcripts, the TCR beta CDR3 regions were amplified. First-round RT-PCR with HTBI primers preceded a second-round multiplex PCR. One entry per CDR3 protein, called by TCRdb with MiXCR from the multiplex PCR reads. The sample has over a million distinct CDR3 sequences; about 38% are singletons. This rearrangement joins TRBV6-2 or TRBV6-3 to TRBJ1-5; D gene unclear. Specimen: peripheral blood or thyroid tissue (not recorded which). The clonotype comes from an adult man with Graves' hyperthyroidism. CDR3 bases: TGTGCCAGCAGATTGACACCAAATAGCAATCAGCCCCAGCATTTT. This encodes CASRLTPNSNQPQHF.